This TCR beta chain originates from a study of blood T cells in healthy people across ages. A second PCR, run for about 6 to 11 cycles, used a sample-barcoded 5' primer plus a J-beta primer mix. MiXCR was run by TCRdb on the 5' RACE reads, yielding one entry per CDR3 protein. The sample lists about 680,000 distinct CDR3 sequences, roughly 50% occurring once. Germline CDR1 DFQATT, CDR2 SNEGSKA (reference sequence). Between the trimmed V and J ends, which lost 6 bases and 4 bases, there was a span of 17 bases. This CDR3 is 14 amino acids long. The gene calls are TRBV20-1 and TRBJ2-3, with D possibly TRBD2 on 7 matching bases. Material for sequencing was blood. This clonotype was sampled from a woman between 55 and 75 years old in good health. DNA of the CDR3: TGCAGTGCCAGACAGGTCGCGGGAGCAGATACGCAGTATTTT. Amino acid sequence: CSARQVAGADTQYF.